Following are 2 T cell receptor beta chains from one sample sequenced in a study of Tregs in tolerant kidney transplant recipients. Here immunoSEQ multiplex PCR was the method, and the copy in TCRdb shows in-frame clones only, minus some. The sample has 46,000 or so clones, about 90% seen once. The sample taken for sequencing was Tregs from blood. These receptors originate from a human donor in good health.

V usage is TRBV4-1 and J usage is TRBJ1-4, with D hard to call. V gave up 1 base and J gave up 4 bases, with 7 bases separating them. The germline gives CDR1 MGHRA, CDR2 YSYEKL. The CDR3 length is 14 residues. This CDR3 is CASSQGQLNEKLFF. Written as DNA, the CDR3 is TGCGCCAGCAGCCAAGGTCAGCTTAATGAAAAACTGTTTTTT.

The chain combines TRBV5-1 with TRBJ2-3, with D possibly matching TRBD1 (6 bases). The CDR3 consists of 14 residues. Per germline, CDR1 SGHRS and CDR2 YFSETQ. Trimming took off 5 bases at V and 6 bases at J, with 16 bases between the two ends. The CDR3 DNA reads TGCGCCAGCAGTGAGGGGGAGTTCTGGGATACGCAGTATTTT. The encoded protein is CASSEGEFWDTQYF.